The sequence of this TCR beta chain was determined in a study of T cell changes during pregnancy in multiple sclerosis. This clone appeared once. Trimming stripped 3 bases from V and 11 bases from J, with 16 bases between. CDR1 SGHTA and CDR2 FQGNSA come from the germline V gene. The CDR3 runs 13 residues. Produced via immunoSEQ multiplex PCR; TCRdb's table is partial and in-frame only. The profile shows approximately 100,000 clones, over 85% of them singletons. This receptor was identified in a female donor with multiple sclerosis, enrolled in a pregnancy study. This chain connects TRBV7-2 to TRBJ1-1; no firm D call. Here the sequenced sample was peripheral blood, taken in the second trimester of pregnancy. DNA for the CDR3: TGTGCCAGCAGCTTCCAACGGCTTGGAGAGGCTTTCTTT. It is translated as CASSFQRLGEAFF.